The present T cell receptor (beta chain) was sequenced within a study of shared clonotypes between healthy human individuals. Findings of the study overall: Generation probabilities of non-shared clonotypes were lower (relative to those shared by all four donors).

Details on this clone: The target antigen is unknown.

Here immunoSEQ multiplex PCR was the method, and the copy in TCRdb shows in-frame clones only, minus some. The table has nearly 2 million clones, roughly 94% seen once; the top ten hold roughly 1.2%. Terminally differentiated effector memory CD45RA+ cells were excluded by CCR7 positive selection of CD45RO-negative cells. Input material: naive CD8+ T cells sorted from blood. This receptor was taken from a man aged 18-30 years in good health.

CDR3 nucleotide sequence: TGTGCCAGCAGTTTCCGGGGTCTAGTCATCACAGATACGCAGTATTTT. Its translation: CASSFRGLVITDTQYF. The rearrangement links TRBV27 to TRBJ2-3; a possible D gene is TRBD2 (5 bases). V was trimmed by 3 bases and J by 2 bases, leaving 15 bases between them. Germline loops: CDR1 MNHEY, CDR2 SMNVEV (reference sequence). The CDR3 is made up of 16 amino acids.